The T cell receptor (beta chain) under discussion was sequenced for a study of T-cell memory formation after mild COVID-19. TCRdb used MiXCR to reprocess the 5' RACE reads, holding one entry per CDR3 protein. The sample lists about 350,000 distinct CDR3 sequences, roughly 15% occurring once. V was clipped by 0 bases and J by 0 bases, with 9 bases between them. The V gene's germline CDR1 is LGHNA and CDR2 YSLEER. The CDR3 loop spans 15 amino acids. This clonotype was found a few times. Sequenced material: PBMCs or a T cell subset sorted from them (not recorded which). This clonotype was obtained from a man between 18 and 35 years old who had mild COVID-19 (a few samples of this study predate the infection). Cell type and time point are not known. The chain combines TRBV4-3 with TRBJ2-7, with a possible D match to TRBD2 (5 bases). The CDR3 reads CASSQDDTSSYEQYF. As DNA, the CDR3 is TGCGCCAGCAGCCAAGACGATACTAGCTCCTACGAGCAGTACTTC.